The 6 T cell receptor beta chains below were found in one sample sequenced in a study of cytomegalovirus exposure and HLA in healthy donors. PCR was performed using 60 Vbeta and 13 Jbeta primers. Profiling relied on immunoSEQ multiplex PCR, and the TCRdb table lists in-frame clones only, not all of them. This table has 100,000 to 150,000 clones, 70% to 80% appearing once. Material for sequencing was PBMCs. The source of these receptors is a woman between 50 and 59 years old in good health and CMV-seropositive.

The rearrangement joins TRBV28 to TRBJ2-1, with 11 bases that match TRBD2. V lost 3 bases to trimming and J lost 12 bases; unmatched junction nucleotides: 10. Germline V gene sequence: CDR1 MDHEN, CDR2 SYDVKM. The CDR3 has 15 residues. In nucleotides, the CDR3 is TGTGCCAGCAGTTTCTCCGGGACTAGCGGCCCTCTGCAGTTCTTC. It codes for CASSFSGTSGPLQFF.

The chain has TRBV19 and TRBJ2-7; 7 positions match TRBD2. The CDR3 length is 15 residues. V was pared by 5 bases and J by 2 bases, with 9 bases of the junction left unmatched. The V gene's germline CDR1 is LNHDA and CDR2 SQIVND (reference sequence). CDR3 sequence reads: CASSGGVSRAYEQYF. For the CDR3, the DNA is TGTGCCAGTAGTGGGGGGGTCAGCAGAGCCTACGAGCAGTACTTC. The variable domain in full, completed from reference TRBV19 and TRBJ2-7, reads DGGITQSPKYLFRKEGQNVTLSCEQNLNHDAMYWYRQDPGQGLRLIYYSQIVNDFQKGDIAEGYSVSREKKESFPLTVTSAQKNPTAFYLCASSGGVSRAYEQYFGPGTRLTVT.

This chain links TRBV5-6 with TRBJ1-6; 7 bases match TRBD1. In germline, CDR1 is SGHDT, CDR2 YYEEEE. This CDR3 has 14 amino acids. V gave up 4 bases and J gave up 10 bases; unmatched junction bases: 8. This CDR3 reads CASSLLTGTSPLHF. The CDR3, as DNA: TGTGCCAGCAGCCTATTGACAGGGACCTCACCCCTCCACTTT.

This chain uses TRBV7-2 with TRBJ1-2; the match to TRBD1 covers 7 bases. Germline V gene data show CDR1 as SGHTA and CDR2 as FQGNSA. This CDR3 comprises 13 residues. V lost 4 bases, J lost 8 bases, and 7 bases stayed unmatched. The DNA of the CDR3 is TGTGCCAGCAGCTCCCAACAGGGGACAGGCTACACCTTC. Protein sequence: CASSSQQGTGYTF.

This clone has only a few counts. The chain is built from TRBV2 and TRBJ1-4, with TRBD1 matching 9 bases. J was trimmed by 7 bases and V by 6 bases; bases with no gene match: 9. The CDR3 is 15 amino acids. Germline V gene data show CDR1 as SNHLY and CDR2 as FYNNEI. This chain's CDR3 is CASRARDRDSEKLFF. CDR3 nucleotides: TGTGCCAGCAGGGCCCGGGACAGGGATAGTGAAAAACTGTTTTTT.

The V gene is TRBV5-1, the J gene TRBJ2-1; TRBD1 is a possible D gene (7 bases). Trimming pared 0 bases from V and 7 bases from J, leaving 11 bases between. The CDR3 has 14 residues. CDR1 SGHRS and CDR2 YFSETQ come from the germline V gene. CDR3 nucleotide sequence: TGCGCCAGCAGCTTGGCCCCAGGGGGGAATGAGCAGTTCTTC. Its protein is CASSLAPGGNEQFF.